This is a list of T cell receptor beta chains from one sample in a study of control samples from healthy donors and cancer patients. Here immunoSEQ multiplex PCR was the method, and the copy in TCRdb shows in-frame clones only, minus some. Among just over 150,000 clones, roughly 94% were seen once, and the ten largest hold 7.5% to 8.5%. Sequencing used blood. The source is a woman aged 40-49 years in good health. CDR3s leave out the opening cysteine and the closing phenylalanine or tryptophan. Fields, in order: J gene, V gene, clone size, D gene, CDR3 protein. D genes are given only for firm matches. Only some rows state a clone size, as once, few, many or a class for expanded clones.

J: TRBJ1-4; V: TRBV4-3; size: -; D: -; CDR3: ASSQGSISEKLF
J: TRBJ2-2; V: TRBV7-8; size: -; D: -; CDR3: ASSWGASVNTGELF
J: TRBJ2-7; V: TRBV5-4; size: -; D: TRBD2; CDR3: ASSPTSGIGPYEQY
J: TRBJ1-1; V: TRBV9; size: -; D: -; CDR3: ASSVVPGGTEAF
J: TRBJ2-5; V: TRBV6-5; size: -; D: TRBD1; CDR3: ASSIAQGAQETQY
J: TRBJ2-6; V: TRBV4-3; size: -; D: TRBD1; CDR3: ASSQGTGVLSGANVLT
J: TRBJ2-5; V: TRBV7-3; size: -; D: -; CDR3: ASSQRGARETQY
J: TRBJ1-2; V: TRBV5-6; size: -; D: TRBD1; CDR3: ASSLAVQGAGGYT
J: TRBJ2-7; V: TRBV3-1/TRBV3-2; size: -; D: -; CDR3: ASTRGGQGIYEQY
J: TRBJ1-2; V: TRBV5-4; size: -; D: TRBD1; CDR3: AIRTGAGEGYT
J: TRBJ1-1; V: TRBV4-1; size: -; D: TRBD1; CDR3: ASSRAGQGSTEAF
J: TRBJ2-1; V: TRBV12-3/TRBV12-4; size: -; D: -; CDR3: ASSLKLADEQF
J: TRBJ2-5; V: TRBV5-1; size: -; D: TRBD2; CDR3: ASSLVGLAGETQY
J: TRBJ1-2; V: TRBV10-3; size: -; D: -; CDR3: AISDIQGNGYT
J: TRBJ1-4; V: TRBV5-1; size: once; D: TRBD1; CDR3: ASSLSGQGSQEKLF
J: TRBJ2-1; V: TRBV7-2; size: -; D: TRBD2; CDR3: ASSPVSSGPPYNEQF
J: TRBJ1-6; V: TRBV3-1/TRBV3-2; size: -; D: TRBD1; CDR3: ASSLTGESSPLH